This T cell receptor (beta chain) was documented in a study of identical twins. Findings and limits, study-wide: Where out-of-frame alpha sequences were twin-shared, they showed excess low generation probability.

Trimming took off 4 bases at V and 9 bases at J, with 18 bases between the two ends. The CDR3 length is 15 residues. Germline CDR1 WSHSY, CDR2 SAAADI. Carrying unique molecular identifiers, the cDNA also gained a universal primer site through template switching. TCRdb fed the 5' RACE reads into MiXCR, producing one record per CDR3 protein. The sample contains about 530,000 distinct CDR3 sequences, around 24% of which appear only once. Everyone who donated was a healthy Caucasian. This clonotype turned up a few times. Its antigen is unidentified. The same sample was also studied in work on yellow fever vaccine responses in identical twins.

This chain connects TRBV10-2 to TRBJ2-2; possible D gene TRBD2, 6 bases. The sequence came from a woman under 30 in good health. The sample was CD4+ T cells sorted from blood. CDR3 coding DNA: TGCGCCAGCAGTGGCCTCGCGGAGGGAGTAAGGGAGCTGTTTTTT. It specifies CASSGLAEGVRELFF.